A single sample is the source of the 28 T cell receptor beta chains below, sequenced in a study of shared clonotypes between healthy human individuals (dated by TCRdb to the early 2020s). The library was prepared using the immunoSEQ multiplex PCR assay. Entries here come from immuneACCESS through TCRdb and include only in-frame sequences with V and J called. Some clones fail to appear in such tables; in the studies checked, an unresolved V gene covers under half of the shortfall, and the cause of the remainder is unknown. Across this sample there are about 2,200,000 clones, with under 95% seen only once. Jointly, the top ten make up over 1.5% of the sample. For the CD8 naive samples, CD45RO-negative cells were positively selected for CCR7, yielding a CD45RA+CCR7+ population from which TemRA cells were excluded. Sequencing was done on a sample of naive CD8+ T cells from PBMCs. Read against the paper, the sample's cell subset or site label means: CD45RA+CCR7+. Receptors were obtained from a young man in good health. Some clones in this sample may be carry-over from other donors' samples.

The chain joins TRBV18 to TRBJ2-3; maybe TRBD1 (5 bases). Germline-derived CDR1 and CDR2 are KGHSH and LQKENI. The CDR3 spans 16 residues. Trimming removed 2 bases from V and 0 bases from J, with 12 bases in between. The CDR3 sequence is CASSPTRAASTDTQYF. As DNA, the CDR3 is TGTGCCAGCTCACCAACCAGGGCCGCAAGCACAGATACGCAGTATTTT.

This chain connects TRBV27 to TRBJ2-4; tentatively, D is TRBD1 (7 bases). This CDR3 region has 15 residues. CDR1 is MNHEY and CDR2 is SMNVEV in the germline V gene (reference sequence). Trimming pared 2 bases from V and 5 bases from J, leaving 13 bases between. The CDR3 loop reads CASSLLPGGQNIQYF. CDR3 DNA: TGTGCCAGCAGTTTACTCCCAGGGGGGCAAAACATTCAGTACTTC.

This rearrangement joins TRBV27 to TRBJ2-7, with D possibly being TRBD1 (5 bases). This CDR3 is built from 13 residues. Trimming removed 3 bases at V and 5 bases at J, with 11 bases between. Germline V gives CDR1 MNHEY, CDR2 SMNVEV (reference sequence). Written as DNA, the CDR3 is TGTGCCAGCAGTTTTTATCCCAGGGACGAGCAGTACTTC. Its protein product is CASSFYPRDEQYF.

The count of this clone is one. The rearrangement uses TRBV4-1 and TRBJ1-5, with D unclear. Germline loops: CDR1 MGHRA, CDR2 YSYEKL. Trimming took off 1 base at V and 5 bases at J, with 12 bases between the two ends. There are 15 residues in the CDR3. This chain's CDR3 is CASSQGDGNYQPQHF. In DNA, the CDR3 is TGCGCCAGCAGCCAAGGTGACGGAAACTATCAGCCCCAGCATTTT.

DNA of the CDR3: TGTGCCAGCAGCTTAGCGCAGGTCTCCAATGAGCAGTTCTTC. It specifies CASSLAQVSNEQFF. The rearrangement links TRBV11-2 to TRBJ2-1; D call uncertain. Germline V lookup: CDR1 SGHAT, CDR2 FQNNGV. Between the trimmed V and J ends, which lost 1 base and 6 bases, there was a span of 10 bases. The CDR3 sequence is 14 residues long.

The V call is TRBV6-5, the J call TRBJ2-3; 8 nucleotides align to TRBD1. The germline V gene encodes CDR1 MNHEY and CDR2 SVGAGI. V dropped 8 bases and J dropped 2; count of bases not matched to a gene: 9. The CDR3 totals 15 residues. CDR3 in amino acids: CASRRRTGLTDTQYF. In DNA form, the CDR3 reads TGTGCCAGCCGCCGCAGGACAGGGCTCACAGATACGCAGTATTTT.

The chain carries TRBV2 and TRBJ1-2, with 8 bases lining up with TRBD1. Trimming removed 4 bases from V and 4 bases from J; junction bases left unmatched: 8. The CDR3 length is 15 residues. Germline V gene sequence: CDR1 SNHLY, CDR2 FYNNEI. The DNA of the CDR3 is TGTGCCAGCAGTGGGACAGGGAGGGAGTTCTATGGCTACACCTTC. This translates into CASSGTGREFYGYTF.

The rearrangement uses TRBV7-6 and TRBJ2-7, with D tentatively TRBD2 (5 bases). CDR1 SGHVS and CDR2 FNYEAQ come from the germline V gene. Deletions cut 1 base from V and 0 bases from J, with 10 bases between. The CDR3 runs 15 residues. The CDR3 protein is CASSLGGQSSYEQYF. In DNA form, the CDR3 reads TGTGCCAGCAGCTTAGGCGGGCAAAGCTCCTACGAGCAGTACTTC.

The chain couples TRBV25-1 to TRBJ2-1, with D uncertain. The CDR3 is 12 residues long. Between the trimmed V and J ends, which lost 0 bases and 7 bases, there was a span of 4 bases. Germline CDR1 and CDR2: MGHDK and SYGVNS. This CDR3 is CASSEYVNEQFF. The CDR3 bases are TGTGCCAGCAGTGAATACGTAAATGAGCAGTTCTTC.

The chain carries TRBV19 and TRBJ2-4; D assignment may be TRBD1 or TRBD2 (6 bases each). Trimming cost V 3 bases and J 4 bases, with 13 bases left between them. CDR1 and CDR2 from the germline V gene are LNHDA and SQIVND (reference sequence). This CDR3 has 15 residues. The CDR3 is CASSIFGGEKNIQYF. CDR3 nucleotides: TGTGCCAGTAGTATCTTCGGGGGCGAAAAAAACATTCAGTACTTC.

This chain joins TRBV27 and TRBJ2-7, with D perhaps being TRBD1 or TRBD2 (5 bases each). Germline lookup yields CDR1 MNHEY and CDR2 SMNVEV (reference sequence). V lost 5 bases and J lost 2, with 19 bases in between. The CDR3 has 16 amino acids. CDR3 nucleotide sequence: TGTGCCAGCAGTCCGCCCGGGGCCTTACCGCCCTACGAGCAGTACTTC. This translates into CASSPPGALPPYEQYF.

The V and J genes are TRBV4-3 and TRBJ2-3; the D gene is possibly TRBD2 (6 bases). The CDR3 spans 16 residues. Germline lookup yields CDR1 LGHNA and CDR2 YSLEER. V lost 4 bases and J lost 6, with 20 bases in between. The CDR3, as DNA: TGCGCCAGCAGCCGATTTACCGGGACTCCCGTGGATACGCAGTATTTT. Amino acid sequence: CASSRFTGTPVDTQYF.

This clone was seen a single time. This chain uses TRBV27 with TRBJ2-1; 7 nucleotides align to TRBD2. CDR1 and CDR2 (germline): MNHEY, SMNVEV (reference sequence). CDR3 length equals 15 residues. The V gene end was trimmed by 2 bases and the J gene end by 7 bases; junction bases not matched to a gene: 8. The CDR3 nucleotides are TGTGCCAGCAGTTTAGGCGGGAGCCGTTGGAATGAGCAGTTCTTC. It codes for CASSLGGSRWNEQFF.

The gene calls are TRBV2 and TRBJ2-7, with 8 nucleotides matching TRBD2. CDR1 is SNHLY, CDR2 FYNNEI, per germline. The CDR3 is 15 residues long. The V segment lost 6 bases and the J segment 3 bases; nucleotides outside the gene matches: 10. Here the CDR3 reads CASRDSGRPNYEQYF. In DNA form, the CDR3 reads TGTGCCAGCAGAGACAGCGGGAGACCCAACTACGAGCAGTACTTC.

This chain uses TRBV30 with TRBJ1-1; D remains unclear. The V end was cut by 3 bases, the J end by 2 bases, with 16 bases between. The V gene's germline CDR1 is GTSNPN and CDR2 SVGIG (reference sequence). The CDR3 sequence is 15 residues long. CDR3 nucleotides: TGTGCCTGGAGCGCAATTATACAGAAAAACACTGAAGCTTTCTTT. It yields the protein CAWSAIIQKNTEAFF.

The chain uses TRBV6-5 and TRBJ1-5; D remains ambiguous. Germline assignment: CDR1 MNHEY and CDR2 SVGAGI. The CDR3 covers 14 residues. Trimming left V 3 bases short and J 8 bases short, with 14 bases between. The CDR3 DNA reads as TGTGCCAGCAGTTATAGTAGGGTTGTTGAGCCCCAGCATTTT. Translated, it gives CASSYSRVVEPQHF.

The genes are TRBV10-3 and TRBJ1-4, with D perhaps matching TRBD1 (5 bases). The V gene lost 2 bases and the J gene lost 2 bases, with 15 bases spanning the gap. CDR1 and CDR2 from the germline V gene are ENHRY and SYGVKD. This CDR3 contains 17 residues. The CDR3: CAISELGGFATNEKLFF. In DNA form, the CDR3 reads TGTGCCATCAGTGAGCTGGGGGGATTTGCGACTAATGAAAAACTGTTTTTT.

About this clone: Different DNA sequences within this sample yield the same CDR3. The chain recombines TRBV29-1 with TRBJ2-7; D perhaps matches TRBD2 (5 bases). The CDR3 contains 12 residues. Trimming pared 4 bases from V and 0 bases from J, leaving 7 bases between. Germline V gives CDR1 SQVTM, CDR2 ANQGSEA. CDR3 protein: CSVVGSSYEQYF. The CDR3 region has the DNA TGCAGCGTTGTTGGGAGCTCCTACGAGCAGTACTTC.

About this clone: Sequence at one end of the junction differs from germline and may be a read error. Other DNA sequences from this sample encode an identical CDR3 as well. This rearrangement joins TRBV5-1 to TRBJ2-7; D is ambiguous. Germline CDR1 and CDR2: SGHRS and YFSETQ. This CDR3 has 11 residues. This CDR3 is CASSSTYEQYF. For the CDR3, the DNA is TGTGCCAGCAGCTCAACCTACGAGCAGTACTTC.

The chain couples TRBV7-8 to TRBJ2-1; 10 bases are a match to TRBD2. Losses at the gene ends were 5 bases for V and 10 bases for J; bases not matched to a gene: 5. The germline gives CDR1 SGHVS, CDR2 FQNEAQ. The CDR3 consists of 13 residues. Here the CDR3 reads CASSGGTSEEQFF. For the CDR3, the DNA is TGTGCCAGCAGCGGCGGGACTAGCGAAGAGCAGTTCTTC.

Worth noting for this clone: Other DNA sequences in this specimen translate into the identical CDR3. The V gene is TRBV27, the J gene TRBJ2-6, with a weak D call TRBD2 (5 bases). This CDR3 has 12 amino acids. From germline, CDR1 is MNHEY and CDR2 SMNVEV (reference sequence). Trimming took off 11 bases at V and 2 bases at J, with 7 bases between the two ends. The CDR3 DNA sequence: TGTGCCTCCGGGGCTGGGGCCAACGTCCTGACTTTC. It is translated as CASGAGANVLTF.

The chain is built from TRBV19 and TRBJ2-7; D possibly corresponds to TRBD2 (6 bases). The CDR3 sequence is 14 residues long. V dropped 5 bases and J dropped 1 base, with 12 bases sitting between them. Per germline, CDR1 LNHDA and CDR2 SQIVND (reference sequence). The CDR3 DNA reads TGTGCCAGTAGTTGGGGGACTTTTTCCTACGAGCAGTACTTC. The encoded protein is CASSWGTFSYEQYF. Supplemented by reference TRBV19 and TRBJ2-7, the full variable domain reads DGGITQSPKYLFRKEGQNVTLSCEQNLNHDAMYWYRQDPGQGLRLIYYSQIVNDFQKGDIAEGYSVSREKKESFPLTVTSAQKNPTAFYLCASSWGTFSYEQYFGPGTRLTVT.

CDR3 amino acids: CASRYDDRVGYEKLFF. CDR3 in DNA: TGTGCAAGTCGTTACGATGACAGGGTCGGATACGAAAAACTGTTTTTT. The rearrangement joins TRBV12-2 to TRBJ1-4; TRBD1, the table's D call, lacks a check against the DNA. TRBV12-2 is annotated as a pseudogene. This CDR3 comprises 16 residues.

The rearrangement uses TRBV7-9 and TRBJ2-7; D not certain. Trimming took off 3 bases at V and 2 bases at J, with 17 bases between the two ends. The germline V gene encodes CDR1 SEHNR and CDR2 FQNEAQ (reference sequence). CDR3 length equals 16 residues. The CDR3 region has the DNA TGTGCCAGCAGCTTCGAGGCCGGCAGACATCCCTACGAGCAGTACTTC. As protein: CASSFEAGRHPYEQYF.

The chain couples TRBV7-2 to TRBJ2-7; D call uncertain. With 4 bases removed from V and 5 bases from J, the gap between germline ends came to 12 bases. Germline-derived CDR1 and CDR2 are SGHTA and FQGNSA. CDR3 length equals 13 residues. This CDR3 is CASSSRLSNEQYF. Here the CDR3 DNA reads TGTGCCAGCAGCTCAAGGTTGTCGAACGAGCAGTACTTC.

V gene TRBV9 combines with J gene TRBJ2-7, with a weak D call TRBD2 (6 bases). This CDR3 is 17 amino acids long. V was clipped by 4 bases and J by 5 bases, with 25 bases between them. Germline lookup yields CDR1 SGDLS and CDR2 YYNGEE. The CDR3 DNA reads as TGTGCCAGCAGCCCAAACTCCCGACTAGTCGCGATCGACGAGCAGTACTTC. Translating it yields CASSPNSRLVAIDEQYF.

The chain has TRBV28 and TRBJ1-2; 11 nucleotides agree with TRBD1. The CDR3 spans 14 residues. Germline CDR1 and CDR2: MDHEN and SYDVKM. The J segment lost 6 bases and the V segment lost 3 bases, leaving 3 bases of the junction unmatched. CDR3 DNA: TGTGCCAGCAGTTTCGGGACAGGGGGAAATGGCTACACCTTC. Protein: CASSFGTGGNGYTF.

V usage is TRBV6-5 and J usage is TRBJ2-6; 7 bases map to TRBD1. Trimming cost V 5 bases and J 4 bases; bases outside gene matches: 5. Germline CDR1 reads MNHEY; CDR2 reads SVGAGI. The CDR3 covers 15 residues. Here the CDR3 DNA reads TGTGCCAGCAGTGGCGGACAGGCCGGGGCCAACGTCCTGACTTTC. Amino acid sequence: CASSGGQAGANVLTF.